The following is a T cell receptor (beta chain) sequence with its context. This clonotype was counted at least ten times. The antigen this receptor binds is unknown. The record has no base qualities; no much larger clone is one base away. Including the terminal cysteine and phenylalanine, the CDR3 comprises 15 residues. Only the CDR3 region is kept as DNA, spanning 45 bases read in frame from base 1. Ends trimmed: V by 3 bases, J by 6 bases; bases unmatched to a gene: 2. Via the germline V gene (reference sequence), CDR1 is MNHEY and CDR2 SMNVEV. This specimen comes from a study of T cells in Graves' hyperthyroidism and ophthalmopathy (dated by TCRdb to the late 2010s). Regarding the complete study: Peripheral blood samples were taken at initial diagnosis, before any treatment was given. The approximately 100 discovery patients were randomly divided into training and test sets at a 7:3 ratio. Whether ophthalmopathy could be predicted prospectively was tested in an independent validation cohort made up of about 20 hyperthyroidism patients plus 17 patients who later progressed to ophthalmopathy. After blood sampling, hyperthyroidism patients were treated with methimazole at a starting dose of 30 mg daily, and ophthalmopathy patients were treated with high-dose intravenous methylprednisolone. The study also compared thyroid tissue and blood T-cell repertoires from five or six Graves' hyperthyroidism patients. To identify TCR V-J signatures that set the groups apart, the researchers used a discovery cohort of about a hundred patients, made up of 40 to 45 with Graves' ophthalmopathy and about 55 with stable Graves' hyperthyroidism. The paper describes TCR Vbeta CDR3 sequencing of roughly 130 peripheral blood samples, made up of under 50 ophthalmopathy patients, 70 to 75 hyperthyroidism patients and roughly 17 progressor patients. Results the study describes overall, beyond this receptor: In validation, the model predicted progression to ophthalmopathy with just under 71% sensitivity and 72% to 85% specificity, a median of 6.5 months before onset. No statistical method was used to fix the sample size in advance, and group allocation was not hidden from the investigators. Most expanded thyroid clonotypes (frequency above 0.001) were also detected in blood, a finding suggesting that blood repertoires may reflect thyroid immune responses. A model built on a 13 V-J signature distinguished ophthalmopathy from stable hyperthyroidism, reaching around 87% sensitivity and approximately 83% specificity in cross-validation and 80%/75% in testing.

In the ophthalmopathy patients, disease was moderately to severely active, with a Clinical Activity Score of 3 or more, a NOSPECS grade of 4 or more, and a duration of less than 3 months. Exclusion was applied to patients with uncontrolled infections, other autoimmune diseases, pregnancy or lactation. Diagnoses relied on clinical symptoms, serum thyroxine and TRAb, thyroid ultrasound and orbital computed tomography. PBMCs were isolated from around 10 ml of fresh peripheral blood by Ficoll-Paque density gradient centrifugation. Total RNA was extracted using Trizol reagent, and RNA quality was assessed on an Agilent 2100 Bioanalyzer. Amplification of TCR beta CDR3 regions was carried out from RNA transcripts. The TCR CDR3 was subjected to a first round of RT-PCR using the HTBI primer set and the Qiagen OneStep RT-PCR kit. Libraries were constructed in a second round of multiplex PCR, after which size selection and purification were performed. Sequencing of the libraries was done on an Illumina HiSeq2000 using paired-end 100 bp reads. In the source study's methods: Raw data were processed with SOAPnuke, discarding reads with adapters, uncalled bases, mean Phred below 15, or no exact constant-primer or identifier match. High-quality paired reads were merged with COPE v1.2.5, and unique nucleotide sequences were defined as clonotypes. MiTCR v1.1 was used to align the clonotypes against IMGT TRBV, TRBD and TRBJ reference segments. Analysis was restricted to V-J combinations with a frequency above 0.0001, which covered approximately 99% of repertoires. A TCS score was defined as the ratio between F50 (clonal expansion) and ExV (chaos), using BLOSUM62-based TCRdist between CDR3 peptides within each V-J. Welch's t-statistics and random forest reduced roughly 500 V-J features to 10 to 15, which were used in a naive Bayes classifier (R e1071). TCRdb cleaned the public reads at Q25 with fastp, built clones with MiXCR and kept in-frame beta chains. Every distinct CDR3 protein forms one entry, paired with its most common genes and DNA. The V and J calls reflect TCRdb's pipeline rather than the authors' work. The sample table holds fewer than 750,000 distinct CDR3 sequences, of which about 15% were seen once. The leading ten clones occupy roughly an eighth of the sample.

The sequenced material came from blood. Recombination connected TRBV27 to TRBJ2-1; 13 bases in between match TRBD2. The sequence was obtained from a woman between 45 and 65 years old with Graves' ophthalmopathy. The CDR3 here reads CASSFWTSGSNEQFF. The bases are TGTGCCAGCAGTTTCTGGACTAGCGGGAGCAATGAGCAGTTCTTC.